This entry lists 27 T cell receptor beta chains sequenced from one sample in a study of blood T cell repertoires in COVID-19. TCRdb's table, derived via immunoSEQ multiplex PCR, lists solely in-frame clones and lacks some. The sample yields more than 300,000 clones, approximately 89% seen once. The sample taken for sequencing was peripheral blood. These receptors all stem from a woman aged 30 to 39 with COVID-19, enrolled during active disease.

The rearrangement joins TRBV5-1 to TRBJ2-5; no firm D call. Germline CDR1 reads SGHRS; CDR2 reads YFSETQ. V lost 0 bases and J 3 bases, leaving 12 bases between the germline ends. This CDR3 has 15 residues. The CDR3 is CASSLEAGWEETQYF. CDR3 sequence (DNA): TGCGCCAGCAGCTTGGAGGCAGGTTGGGAAGAGACCCAGTACTTC.

DNA of the CDR3: TGCGCCAGCAGCCCTTCCGGACTAGGTGATTCCAACGAGCAGTACTTC. Translation: CASSPSGLGDSNEQYF. This chain uses TRBV5-1 with TRBJ2-7; 7 bases are shared with TRBD2. CDR3 size: 16 residues. V shed 4 bases, J shed 5 bases, and the junction held 15 bases outside the gene matches. Germline CDR1 is SGHRS and CDR2 is YFSETQ.

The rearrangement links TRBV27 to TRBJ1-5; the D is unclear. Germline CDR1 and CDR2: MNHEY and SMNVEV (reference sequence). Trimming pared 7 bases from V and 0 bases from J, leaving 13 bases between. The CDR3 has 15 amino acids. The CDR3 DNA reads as TGTGCCAGCAAGGAGGGCCTTTATAGCAATCAGCCCCAGCATTTT. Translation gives CASKEGLYSNQPQHF.

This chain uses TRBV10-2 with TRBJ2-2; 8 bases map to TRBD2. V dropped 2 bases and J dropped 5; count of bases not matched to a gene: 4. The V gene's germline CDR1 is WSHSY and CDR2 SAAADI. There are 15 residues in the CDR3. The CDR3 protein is CASSEGTSWTGELFF. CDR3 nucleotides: TGCGCCAGCAGTGAGGGGACTAGTTGGACCGGGGAGCTGTTTTTT.

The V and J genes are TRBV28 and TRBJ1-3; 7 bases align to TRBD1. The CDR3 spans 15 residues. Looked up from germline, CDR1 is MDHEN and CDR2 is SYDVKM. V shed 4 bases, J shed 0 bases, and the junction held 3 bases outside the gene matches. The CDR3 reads CASSSGQASGNTIYF. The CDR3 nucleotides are TGTGCCAGCAGTTCCGGACAGGCCTCTGGAAACACCATATATTTT.

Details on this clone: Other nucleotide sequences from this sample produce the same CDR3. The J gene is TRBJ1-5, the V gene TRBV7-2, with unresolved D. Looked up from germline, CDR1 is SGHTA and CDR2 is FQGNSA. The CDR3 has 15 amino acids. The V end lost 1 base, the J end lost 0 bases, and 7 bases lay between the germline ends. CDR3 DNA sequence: TGTGCCAGCAGCTTAGATCGGGTTAGCAATCAGCCCCAGCATTTT. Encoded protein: CASSLDRVSNQPQHF.

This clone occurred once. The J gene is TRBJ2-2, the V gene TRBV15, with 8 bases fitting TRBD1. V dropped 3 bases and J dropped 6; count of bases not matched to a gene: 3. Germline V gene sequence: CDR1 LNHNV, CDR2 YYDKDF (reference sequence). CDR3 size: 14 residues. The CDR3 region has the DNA TGTGCCACCAGCAGGGACAGGGTAGCCGGGGAGCTGTTTTTT. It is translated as CATSRDRVAGELFF.

In DNA form, the CDR3 reads TGCAGCGTTGGTTCCGGGACACCGAATTCACCCCTCCACTTT. Translated: CSVGSGTPNSPLHF. The V call is TRBV29-1, the J call TRBJ1-6; TRBD1 might be the D (6 bases). V gave up 4 bases and J gave up 7 bases, with 14 bases separating them. CDR1 and CDR2 from the germline V gene are SQVTM and ANQGSEA. The CDR3 runs to 14 residues.

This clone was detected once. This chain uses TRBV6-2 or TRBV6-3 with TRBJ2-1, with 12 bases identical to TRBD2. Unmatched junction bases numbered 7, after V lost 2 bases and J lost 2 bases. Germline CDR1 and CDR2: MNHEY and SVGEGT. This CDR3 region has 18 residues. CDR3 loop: CASSYPTSGSITYNEQFF. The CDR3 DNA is TGTGCCAGCAGTTACCCGACTAGCGGGAGTATCACCTACAATGAGCAGTTCTTC.

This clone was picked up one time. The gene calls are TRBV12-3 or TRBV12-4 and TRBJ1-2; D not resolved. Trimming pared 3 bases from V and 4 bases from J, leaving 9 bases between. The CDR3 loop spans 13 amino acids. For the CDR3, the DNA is TGTGCCAGCAGTTTGATCAACGGCTATGGCTACACCTTC. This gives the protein CASSLINGYGYTF.

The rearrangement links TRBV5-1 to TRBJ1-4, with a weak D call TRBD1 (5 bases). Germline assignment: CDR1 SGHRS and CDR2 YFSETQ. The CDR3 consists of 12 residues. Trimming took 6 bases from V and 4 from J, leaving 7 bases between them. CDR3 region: CASKGDNEKLFF. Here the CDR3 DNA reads TGCGCCAGCAAAGGGGATAATGAAAAACTGTTTTTT.

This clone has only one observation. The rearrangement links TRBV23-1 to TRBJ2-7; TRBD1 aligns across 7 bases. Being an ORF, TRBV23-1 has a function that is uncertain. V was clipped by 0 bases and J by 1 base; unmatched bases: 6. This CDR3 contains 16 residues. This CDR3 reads CASSQSGTEVSYEQYF. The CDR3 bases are TGCGCCAGCAGTCAATCGGGGACAGAAGTTTCCTACGAGCAGTACTTC.

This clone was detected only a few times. This chain's CDR3 is CASSPQGARGGEQYF. The CDR3 DNA reads TGTGCCAGCAGCCCTCAGGGGGCGCGAGGGGGCGAGCAGTACTTC. The chain is built from TRBV11-2 and TRBJ2-7, with TRBD1 matching over 8 bases. Germline loops: CDR1 SGHAT, CDR2 FQNNGV. CDR3 size: 15 residues. V shed 5 bases, J shed 6 bases, and the junction held 12 bases outside the gene matches.

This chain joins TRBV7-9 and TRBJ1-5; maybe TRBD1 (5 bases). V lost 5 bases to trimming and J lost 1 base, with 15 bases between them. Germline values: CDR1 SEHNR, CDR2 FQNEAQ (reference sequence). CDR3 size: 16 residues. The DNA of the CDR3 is TGTGCCAGCAGCCCTTCCGGGGGGGTAAGCAATCAGCCCCAGCATTTT. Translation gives CASSPSGGVSNQPQHF.

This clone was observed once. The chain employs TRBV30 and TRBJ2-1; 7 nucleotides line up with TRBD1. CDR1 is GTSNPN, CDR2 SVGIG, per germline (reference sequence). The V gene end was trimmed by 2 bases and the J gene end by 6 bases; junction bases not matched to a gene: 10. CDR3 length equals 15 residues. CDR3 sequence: CAWSSYTGTVNEQFF. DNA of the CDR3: TGTGCCTGGAGTTCTTATACCGGGACAGTCAATGAGCAGTTCTTC.

CDR3 DNA sequence: TGTGCCAGTAGTATGGGGACAGGGAACAGCAATCAGCCCCAGCATTTT. It yields the protein CASSMGTGNSNQPQHF. The gene calls are TRBV19 and TRBJ1-5, with 9 bases aligning to TRBD1. V shed 3 bases, J shed 1 base, and the junction held 4 bases outside the gene matches. This CDR3 region has 16 residues. The V gene's germline CDR1 is LNHDA and CDR2 SQIVND (reference sequence).

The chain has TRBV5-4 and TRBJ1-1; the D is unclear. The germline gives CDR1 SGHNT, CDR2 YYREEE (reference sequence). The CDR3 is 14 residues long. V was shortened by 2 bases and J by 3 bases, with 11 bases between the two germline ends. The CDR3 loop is CASSLTRGDTEAFF. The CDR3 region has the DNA TGTGCCAGCAGCTTAACCCGCGGGGACACTGAAGCTTTCTTT.

CDR3 coding DNA: TGTGCCAGCAGTTTCACAGGGGGGGAAAACATTCAGTACTTC. Protein sequence: CASSFTGGENIQYF. The chain is built from TRBV28 and TRBJ2-4, with a possible D match to TRBD1 (8 bases). Germline V gives CDR1 MDHEN, CDR2 SYDVKM. The CDR3 is 14 amino acids. V lost 3 bases and J 5 bases, leaving 11 bases between the germline ends.

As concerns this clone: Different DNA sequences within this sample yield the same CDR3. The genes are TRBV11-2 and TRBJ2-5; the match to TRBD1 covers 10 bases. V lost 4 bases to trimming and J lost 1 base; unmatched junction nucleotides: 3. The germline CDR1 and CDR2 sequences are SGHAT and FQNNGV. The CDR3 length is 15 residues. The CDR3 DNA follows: TGTGCCAGCAGCTCCGGGACAGGGGTCCAAGAGACCCAGTACTTC. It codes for CASSSGTGVQETQYF.

DNA of the CDR3: TGTGCCAGCAGCCAAGCCGACAATGAGCAGTTCTTC. This sequence encodes CASSQADNEQFF. The chain couples TRBV3-1 (or the pseudogene TRBV3-2) to TRBJ2-1, with D uncertain. The length of the CDR3 is 12 residues. Germline CDR1 and CDR2: LGHDT and YNNKEL (reference sequence). Trimming took 1 base from V and 5 from J, leaving 3 bases between them.

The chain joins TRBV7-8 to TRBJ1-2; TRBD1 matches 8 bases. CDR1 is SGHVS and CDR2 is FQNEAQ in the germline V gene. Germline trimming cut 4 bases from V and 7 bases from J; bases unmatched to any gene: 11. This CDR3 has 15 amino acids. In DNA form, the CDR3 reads TGTGCCAGCAGCTCCCTCGACCAGGGGGCGGGTGGCTACACCTTC. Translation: CASSSLDQGAGGYTF.

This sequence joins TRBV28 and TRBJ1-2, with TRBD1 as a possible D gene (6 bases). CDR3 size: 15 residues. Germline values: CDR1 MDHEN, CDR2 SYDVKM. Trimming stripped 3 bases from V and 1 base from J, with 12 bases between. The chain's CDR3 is CASSLGRGLNYGYTF. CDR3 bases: TGTGCCAGCAGTTTGGGGCGGGGGCTTAACTATGGCTACACCTTC.

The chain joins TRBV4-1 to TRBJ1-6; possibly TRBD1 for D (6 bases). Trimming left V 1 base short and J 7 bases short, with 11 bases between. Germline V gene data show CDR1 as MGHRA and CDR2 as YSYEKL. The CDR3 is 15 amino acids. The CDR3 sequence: CASSQVQGHNSPLHF. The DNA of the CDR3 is TGCGCCAGCAGCCAAGTCCAGGGACACAATTCACCCCTCCACTTT.

This CDR3 reads CASSEETRAPYEQYF. Written as DNA, the CDR3 is TGTGCCAGCAGTGAGGAGACCAGGGCCCCCTACGAGCAGTACTTC. The gene calls are TRBV6-1 and TRBJ2-7; a weak D match, TRBD1 (5 bases). The CDR3 is 15 amino acids. From germline, CDR1 is MNHNS and CDR2 SASEGT. The V and J ends lost 3 bases and 2 bases respectively, with 14 bases between them.

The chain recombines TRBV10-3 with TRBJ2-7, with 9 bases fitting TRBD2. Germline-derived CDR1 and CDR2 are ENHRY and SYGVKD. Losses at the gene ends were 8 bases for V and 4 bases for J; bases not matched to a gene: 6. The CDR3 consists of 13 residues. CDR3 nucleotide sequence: TGTGCCATCTCTATAGCGGGAGAGTACGAGCAGTACTTC. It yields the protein CAISIAGEYEQYF.

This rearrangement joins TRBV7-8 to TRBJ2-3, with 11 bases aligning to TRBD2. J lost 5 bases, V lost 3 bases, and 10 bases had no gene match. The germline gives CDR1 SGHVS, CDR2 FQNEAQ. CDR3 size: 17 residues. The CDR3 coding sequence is TGTGCCAGCAGCTTGGCCCTACTAGCGGGAGCGGTAGATACGCAGTATTTT. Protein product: CASSLALLAGAVDTQYF.

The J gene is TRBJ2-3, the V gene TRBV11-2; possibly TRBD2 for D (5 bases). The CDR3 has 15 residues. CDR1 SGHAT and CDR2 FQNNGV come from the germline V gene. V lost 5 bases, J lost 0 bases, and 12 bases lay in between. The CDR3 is CASSRRLTSTDTQYF. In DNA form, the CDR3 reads TGTGCCAGCAGCCGCCGACTAACTAGCACAGATACGCAGTATTTT. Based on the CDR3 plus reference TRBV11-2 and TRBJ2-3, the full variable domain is EAGVAQSPRYKIIEKRQSVAFWCNPISGHATLYWYQQILGQGPKLLIQFQNNGVVDDSQLPKDRFSAERLKGVDSTLKIQPAKLEDSAVYLCASSRRLTSTDTQYFGPGTRLTVL.